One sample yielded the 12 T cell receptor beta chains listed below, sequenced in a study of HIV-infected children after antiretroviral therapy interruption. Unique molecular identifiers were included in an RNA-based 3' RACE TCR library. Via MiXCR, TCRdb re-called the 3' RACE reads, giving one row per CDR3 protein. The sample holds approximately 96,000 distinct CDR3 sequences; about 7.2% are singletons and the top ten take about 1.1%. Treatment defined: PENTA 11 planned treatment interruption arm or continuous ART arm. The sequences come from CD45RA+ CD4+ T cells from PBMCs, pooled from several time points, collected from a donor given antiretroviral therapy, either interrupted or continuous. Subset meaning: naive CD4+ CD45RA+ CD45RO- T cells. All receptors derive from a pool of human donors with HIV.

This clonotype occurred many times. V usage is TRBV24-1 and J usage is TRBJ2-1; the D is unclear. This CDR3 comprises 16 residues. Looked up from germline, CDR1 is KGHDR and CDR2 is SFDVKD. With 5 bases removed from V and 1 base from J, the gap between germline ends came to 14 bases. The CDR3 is CATSGSPRGSYNEQFF. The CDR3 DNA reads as TGTGCCACCAGTGGGTCTCCGCGAGGATCCTACAATGAGCAGTTCTTC.

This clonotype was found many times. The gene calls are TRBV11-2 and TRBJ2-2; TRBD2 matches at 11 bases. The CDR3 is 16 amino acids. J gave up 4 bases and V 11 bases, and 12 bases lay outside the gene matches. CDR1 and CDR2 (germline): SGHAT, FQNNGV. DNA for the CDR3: TGTGCCGGCTCTAGCGGGGGGTTCCAAACCACCGGGGAGCTGTTTTTT. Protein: CAGSSGGFQTTGELFF.

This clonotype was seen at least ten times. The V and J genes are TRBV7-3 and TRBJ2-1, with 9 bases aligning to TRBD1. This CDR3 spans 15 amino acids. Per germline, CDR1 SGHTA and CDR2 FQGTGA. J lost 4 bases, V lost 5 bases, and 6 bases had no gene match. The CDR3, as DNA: TGTGCCAGCAGCACCGGGACAGGGTCGTACAATGAGCAGTTCTTC. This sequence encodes CASSTGTGSYNEQFF.

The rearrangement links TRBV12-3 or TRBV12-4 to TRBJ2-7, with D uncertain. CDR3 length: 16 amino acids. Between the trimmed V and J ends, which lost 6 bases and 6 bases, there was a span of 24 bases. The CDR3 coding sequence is TGTGCCAGCAGCCATAGGGCTGACTTACAACGCCCCGAGCAGTACTTC. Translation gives CASSHRADLQRPEQYF.

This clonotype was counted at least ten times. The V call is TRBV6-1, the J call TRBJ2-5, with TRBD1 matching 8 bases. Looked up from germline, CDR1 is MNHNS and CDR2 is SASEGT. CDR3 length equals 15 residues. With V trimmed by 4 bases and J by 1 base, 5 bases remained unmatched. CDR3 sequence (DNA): TGTGCCAGCAGTGTTAACAGGGGGACCCAAGAGACCCAGTACTTC. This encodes CASSVNRGTQETQYF.

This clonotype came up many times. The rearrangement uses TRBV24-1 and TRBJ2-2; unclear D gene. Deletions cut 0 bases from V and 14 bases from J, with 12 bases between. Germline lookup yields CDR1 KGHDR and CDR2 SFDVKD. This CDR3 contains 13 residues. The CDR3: CATSDLLREGLFF. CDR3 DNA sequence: TGTGCCACCAGTGATTTGCTAAGGGAAGGTCTGTTTTTT.

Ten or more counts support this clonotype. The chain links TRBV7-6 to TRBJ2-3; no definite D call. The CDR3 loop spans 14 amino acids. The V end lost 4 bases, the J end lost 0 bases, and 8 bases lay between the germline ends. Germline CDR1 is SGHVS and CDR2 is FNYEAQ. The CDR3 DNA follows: TGTGCCAGCAGCTCTGCCCCCAGCACAGATACGCAGTATTTT. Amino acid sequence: CASSSAPSTDTQYF.

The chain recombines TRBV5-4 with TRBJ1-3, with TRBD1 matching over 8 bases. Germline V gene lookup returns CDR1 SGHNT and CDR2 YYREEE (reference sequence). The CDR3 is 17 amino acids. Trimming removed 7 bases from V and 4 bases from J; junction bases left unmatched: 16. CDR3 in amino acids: CASPTKPGTGSGNTIYF. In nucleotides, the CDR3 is TGTGCCAGCCCTACGAAACCTGGGACAGGCTCCGGAAACACCATATATTTT.

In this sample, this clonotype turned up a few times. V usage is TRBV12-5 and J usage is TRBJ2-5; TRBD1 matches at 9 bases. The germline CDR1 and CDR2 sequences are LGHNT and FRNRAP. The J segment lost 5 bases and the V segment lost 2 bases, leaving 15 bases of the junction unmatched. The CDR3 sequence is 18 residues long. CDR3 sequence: CASGLLASGTGRFETQYF. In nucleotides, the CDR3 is TGTGCTAGTGGTTTGCTCGCATCCGGGACAGGGAGATTCGAGACCCAGTACTTC.

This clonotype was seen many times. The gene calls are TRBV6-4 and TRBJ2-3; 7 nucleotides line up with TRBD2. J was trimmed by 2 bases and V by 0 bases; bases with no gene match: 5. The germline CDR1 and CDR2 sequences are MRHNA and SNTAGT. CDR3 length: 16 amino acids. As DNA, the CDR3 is TGTGCCAGCAGTGACTCGCCTAGCGGCTACACAGATACGCAGTATTTT. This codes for CASSDSPSGYTDTQYF.

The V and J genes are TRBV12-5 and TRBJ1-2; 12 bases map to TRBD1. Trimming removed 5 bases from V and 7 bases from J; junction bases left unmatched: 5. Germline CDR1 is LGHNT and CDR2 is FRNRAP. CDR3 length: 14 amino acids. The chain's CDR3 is CASGPGQGASGYTF. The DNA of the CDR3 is TGTGCTAGTGGTCCGGGACAGGGGGCGTCTGGCTACACCTTC.

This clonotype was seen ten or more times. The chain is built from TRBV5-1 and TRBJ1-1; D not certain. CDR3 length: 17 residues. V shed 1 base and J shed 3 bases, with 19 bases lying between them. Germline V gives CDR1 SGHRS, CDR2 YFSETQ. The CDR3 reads CASSLSPPGSGDTEAFF. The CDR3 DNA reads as TGCGCCAGCAGCTTGTCCCCTCCGGGTTCCGGGGACACTGAAGCTTTCTTT.